Listed below are T cell receptor beta chains from one sample, sequenced in a study of T cell changes during pregnancy in multiple sclerosis. Profiled with immunoSEQ multiplex PCR; TCRdb holds only in-frame clones, not every one. The sample consists of about 100,000 clones, approximately 94% of them appearing once. The input for sequencing was peripheral blood, taken before pregnancy. All receptors come from a female donor with multiple sclerosis, enrolled in a pregnancy study. CDR3s include the opening cysteine and the closing phenylalanine or tryptophan. Fields, in order: D gene, J gene, clone size, V gene, CDR3 DNA, CDR3 protein. A D gene is named only where the DNA matches it firmly. Only some rows state a clone size, as once, few, many or a class for expanded clones.

D gene: -
J gene: TRBJ2-4
clone size: once
V gene: TRBV21-1
CDR3 DNA: TGTGCCAGCAGCCAAGATTGGCCAGGCGCCAAAAACATTCAGTACTTC
CDR3 protein: CASSQDWPGAKNIQYF

D gene: -
J gene: TRBJ2-5
clone size: once
V gene: TRBV15
CDR3 DNA: TGTGCCACCAGTAACAGCCCCCAAGAGACCCAGTACTTC
CDR3 protein: CATSNSPQETQYF

D gene: TRBD2
J gene: TRBJ2-7
clone size: -
V gene: TRBV4-1
CDR3 DNA: TGCGCCAGCAGCCACTCGGGACTAGCGTACGAGCAGTACTTC
CDR3 protein: CASSHSGLAYEQYF

D gene: TRBD2
J gene: TRBJ2-7
clone size: -
V gene: TRBV10-3
CDR3 DNA: TGTGCCATCAGTGAGCCTCGGACTAGCGGGAGAGAGTACTTC
CDR3 protein: CAISEPRTSGREYF

D gene: TRBD1
J gene: TRBJ2-7
clone size: -
V gene: TRBV25-1
CDR3 DNA: TGTGCCAGCAGGGGTCCGGCGGGACAGGGCACCTACGAGCAGTACTTC
CDR3 protein: CASRGPAGQGTYEQYF

D gene: TRBD1
J gene: TRBJ2-7
clone size: -
V gene: TRBV6-5
CDR3 DNA: TGTGCCAGCAGCCCCGGGACAGGGGTATACGAGCAGTACTTC
CDR3 protein: CASSPGTGVYEQYF

D gene: -
J gene: TRBJ2-7
clone size: -
V gene: TRBV15
CDR3 DNA: TGTGCCACCAGCAGAGATGGGCAGGGAACCTACGAGCAGTACTTC
CDR3 protein: CATSRDGQGTYEQYF

D gene: -
J gene: TRBJ2-7
clone size: -
V gene: TRBV6-1
CDR3 DNA: TGTGCCAGCAGTGACTCGCAGATGTTCCACGAGCAGTACTTC
CDR3 protein: CASSDSQMFHEQYF

D gene: -
J gene: TRBJ2-6
clone size: -
V gene: TRBV5-6
CDR3 DNA: TGTGCCAGCAACCTTCTTCCCGGGAGCTCTGGGGCCAACGTCCTGACTTTC
CDR3 protein: CASNLLPGSSGANVLTF

D gene: -
J gene: TRBJ2-7
clone size: -
V gene: TRBV6-6
CDR3 DNA: TGTGCCAGCAGTACACAGAGGTGGGAGTGGCAGTACTTC
CDR3 protein: CASSTQRWEWQYF

D gene: -
J gene: TRBJ2-7
clone size: once
V gene: TRBV4-3
CDR3 DNA: TGCGCCAGCAGCCAAGATGTAAGCAGGTCGGGAAACGAGCAGTACTTC
CDR3 protein: CASSQDVSRSGNEQYF

D gene: -
J gene: TRBJ1-5
clone size: -
V gene: TRBV4-2
CDR3 DNA: TGTGCCAGCAGCCAAGAGGCGGGGCCGGATCAGCCCCAGCATTTT
CDR3 protein: CASSQEAGPDQPQHF

D gene: -
J gene: TRBJ2-3
clone size: -
V gene: TRBV30
CDR3 DNA: TGTGCCTGTGCGAGGCAGCTCACAGATACGCAGTATTTT
CDR3 protein: CACARQLTDTQYF

D gene: TRBD1
J gene: TRBJ2-3
clone size: -
V gene: TRBV2
CDR3 DNA: TGTGCCAGCAGTGAAGACAGGGGGCCGAGCACAGATACGCAGTATTTT
CDR3 protein: CASSEDRGPSTDTQYF

D gene: -
J gene: TRBJ1-2
clone size: -
V gene: TRBV6-1
CDR3 DNA: TGTGCCAGCAGTGAACTGGTTGTACAGGGTGGTGGCTACACCTTC
CDR3 protein: CASSELVVQGGGYTF

D gene: TRBD1
J gene: TRBJ2-2
clone size: once
V gene: TRBV9
CDR3 DNA: TGTGCCAGCACCCGGGACAGCCCAGTGGAGCTGTTTTTT
CDR3 protein: CASTRDSPVELFF

D gene: TRBD1
J gene: TRBJ2-2
clone size: -
V gene: TRBV2
CDR3 DNA: TGTGCCAGCAGGATACAGGGGGTGGGCACCGGGGAGCTGTTTTTT
CDR3 protein: CASRIQGVGTGELFF

D gene: -
J gene: TRBJ2-2
clone size: -
V gene: TRBV4-3
CDR3 DNA: TGCGCCAGCAGCCAAGACCTCGGCAGGGTGTCCACCGGGGAGCTGTTTTTT
CDR3 protein: CASSQDLGRVSTGELFF

D gene: TRBD2
J gene: TRBJ2-1
clone size: -
V gene: TRBV29-1
CDR3 DNA: TGCAGCGCCCCCGGGACTAGCGGGAGGGCGACCTACAATGAGCAGTTCTTC
CDR3 protein: CSAPGTSGRATYNEQFF

D gene: TRBD1
J gene: TRBJ1-1
clone size: -
V gene: TRBV6-1
CDR3 DNA: TGTGCCACGGGACAGTGGACTGAAGCTTTCTTT
CDR3 protein: CATGQWTEAFF

D gene: -
J gene: TRBJ1-1
clone size: -
V gene: TRBV29-1
CDR3 DNA: TGCAGCGTGCGACCCAGCGGGACTGAAGCTTTCTTT
CDR3 protein: CSVRPSGTEAFF

D gene: TRBD2
J gene: TRBJ2-1
clone size: -
V gene: TRBV5-1
CDR3 DNA: TGCGCCAGCAGCTTGGCTAGCGGAAACAATGAGCAGTTCTTC
CDR3 protein: CASSLASGNNEQFF

D gene: TRBD2
J gene: TRBJ2-1
clone size: -
V gene: TRBV6-1
CDR3 DNA: TGTGCCAGCAGTGAAGGACAGCGGGGGAATGAGCAGTTCTTC
CDR3 protein: CASSEGQRGNEQFF

D gene: TRBD2
J gene: TRBJ2-7
clone size: -
V gene: TRBV5-1
CDR3 DNA: TGCGCCAGCAGCTTGGCCGGGGGAGCGGGAGCTCGGGTCGAGCAGTACTTC
CDR3 protein: CASSLAGGAGARVEQYF

D gene: -
J gene: TRBJ2-5
clone size: -
V gene: TRBV10-3
CDR3 DNA: TGTGCCATCAGCCCAGGGGGAGGAGAGACCCAGTACTTC
CDR3 protein: CAISPGGGETQYF

D gene: TRBD2
J gene: TRBJ2-3
clone size: -
V gene: TRBV7-3
CDR3 DNA: TGTGCCAGCAGCCATCTGGCGGGAGACACAGATACGCAGTATTTT
CDR3 protein: CASSHLAGDTDTQYF

D gene: -
J gene: TRBJ1-5
clone size: once
V gene: TRBV4-1
CDR3 DNA: TGCGCCAGCAGCCAAGTGGCAGGGAATACCAATCAGCCCCAGCATTTT
CDR3 protein: CASSQVAGNTNQPQHF

D gene: -
J gene: TRBJ2-7
clone size: -
V gene: TRBV5-1
CDR3 DNA: TGCGCCAGCAGCTTGGATGGACAGTCCTACGAGCAGTACTTC
CDR3 protein: CASSLDGQSYEQYF